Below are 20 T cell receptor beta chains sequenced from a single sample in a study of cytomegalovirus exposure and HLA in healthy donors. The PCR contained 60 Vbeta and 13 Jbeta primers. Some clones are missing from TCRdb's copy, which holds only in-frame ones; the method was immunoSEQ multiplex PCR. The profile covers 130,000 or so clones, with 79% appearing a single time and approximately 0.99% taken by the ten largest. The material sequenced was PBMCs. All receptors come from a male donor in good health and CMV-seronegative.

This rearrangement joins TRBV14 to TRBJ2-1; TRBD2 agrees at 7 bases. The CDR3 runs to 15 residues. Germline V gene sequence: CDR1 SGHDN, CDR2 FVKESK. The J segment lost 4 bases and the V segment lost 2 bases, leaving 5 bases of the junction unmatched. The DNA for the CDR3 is TGTGCCAGCAGCCAATTGGGAGGGCCGTACAATGAGCAGTTCTTC. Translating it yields CASSQLGGPYNEQFF.

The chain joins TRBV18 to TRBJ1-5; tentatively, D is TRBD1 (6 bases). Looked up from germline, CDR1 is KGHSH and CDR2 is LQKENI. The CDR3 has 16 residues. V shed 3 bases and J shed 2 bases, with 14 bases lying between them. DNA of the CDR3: TGTGCCAGCTCACCTCAGGGGTCCCTTGGCAATCAGCCCCAGCATTTT. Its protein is CASSPQGSLGNQPQHF.

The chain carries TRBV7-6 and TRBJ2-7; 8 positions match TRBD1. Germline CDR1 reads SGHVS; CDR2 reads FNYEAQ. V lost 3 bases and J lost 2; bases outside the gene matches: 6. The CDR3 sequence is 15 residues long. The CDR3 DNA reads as TGTGCCAGCAGCTTGGACAACAGGGGGACCTACGAGCAGTACTTC. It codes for CASSLDNRGTYEQYF.

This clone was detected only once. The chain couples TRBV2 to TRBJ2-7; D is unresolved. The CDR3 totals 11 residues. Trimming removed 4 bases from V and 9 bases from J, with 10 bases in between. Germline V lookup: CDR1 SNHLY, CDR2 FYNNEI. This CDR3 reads CASSGSRLQYF. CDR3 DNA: TGTGCCAGCAGTGGGAGCCGGCTGCAGTACTTC.

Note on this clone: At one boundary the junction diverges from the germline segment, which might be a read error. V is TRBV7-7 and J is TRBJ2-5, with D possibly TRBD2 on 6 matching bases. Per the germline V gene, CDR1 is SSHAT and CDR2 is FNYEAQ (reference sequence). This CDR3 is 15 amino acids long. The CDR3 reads CASSPTGTRKETQYF. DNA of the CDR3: TGTGCTAGCAGCCCAACCGGGACTCGAAAAGAGACCCAGTACTTC.

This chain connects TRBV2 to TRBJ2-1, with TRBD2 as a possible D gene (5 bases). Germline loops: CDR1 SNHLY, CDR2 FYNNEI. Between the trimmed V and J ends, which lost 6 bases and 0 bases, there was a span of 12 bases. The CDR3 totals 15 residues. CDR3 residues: CASRLGLASYNEQFF. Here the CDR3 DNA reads TGTGCCAGCAGGCTAGGACTGGCCTCCTACAATGAGCAGTTCTTC.

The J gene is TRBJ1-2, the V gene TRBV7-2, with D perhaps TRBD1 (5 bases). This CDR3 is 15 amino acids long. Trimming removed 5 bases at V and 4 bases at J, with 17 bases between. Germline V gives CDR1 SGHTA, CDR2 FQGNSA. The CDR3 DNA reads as TGTGCCAGCAGCCCCGATCAGACAGCAGTCTATGGCTACACCTTC. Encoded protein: CASSPDQTAVYGYTF.

CDR3 DNA: TGTGCCAGCAGCTCAGGGTGGACTATCAACACAGATACGCAGTATTTT. This sequence encodes CASSSGWTINTDTQYF. The V gene is TRBV5-4, the J gene TRBJ2-3, with D possibly being TRBD2 (6 bases). The CDR3 totals 16 residues. The germline V gene encodes CDR1 SGHNT and CDR2 YYREEE (reference sequence). Trimming pared 3 bases from V and 2 bases from J, leaving 16 bases between.

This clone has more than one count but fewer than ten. CDR3 DNA: TGCGCCAGCAGCCAAGACGGAGGGGAGAAGTACTTC. This sequence encodes CASSQDGGEKYF. V and J are TRBV4-1 and TRBJ2-7; possibly TRBD2 for D (6 bases). Trimming took off 0 bases at V and 11 bases at J, with 11 bases between the two ends. In germline, CDR1 is MGHRA, CDR2 YSYEKL. CDR3 size: 12 residues.

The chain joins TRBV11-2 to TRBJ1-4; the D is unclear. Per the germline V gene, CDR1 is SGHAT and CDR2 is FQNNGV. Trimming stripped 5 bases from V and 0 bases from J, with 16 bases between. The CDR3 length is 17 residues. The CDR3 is CASSTLRGFATNEKLFF. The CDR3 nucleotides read TGTGCCAGCAGCACCCTGCGCGGGTTTGCAACTAATGAAAAACTGTTTTTT.

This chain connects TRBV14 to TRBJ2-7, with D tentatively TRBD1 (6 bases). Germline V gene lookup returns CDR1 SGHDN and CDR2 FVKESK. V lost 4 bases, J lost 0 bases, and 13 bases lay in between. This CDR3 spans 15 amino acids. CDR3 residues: CASSLAGTLSYEQYF. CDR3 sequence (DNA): TGTGCCAGCAGCCTTGCCGGGACACTCTCCTACGAGCAGTACTTC.

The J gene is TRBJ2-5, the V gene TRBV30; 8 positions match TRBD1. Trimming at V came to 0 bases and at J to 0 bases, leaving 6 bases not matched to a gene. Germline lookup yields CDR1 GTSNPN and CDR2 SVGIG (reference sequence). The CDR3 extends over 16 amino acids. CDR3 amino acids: CAWSVQTGANQETQYF. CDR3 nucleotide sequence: TGTGCCTGGAGTGTACAGACAGGGGCAAACCAAGAGACCCAGTACTTC.

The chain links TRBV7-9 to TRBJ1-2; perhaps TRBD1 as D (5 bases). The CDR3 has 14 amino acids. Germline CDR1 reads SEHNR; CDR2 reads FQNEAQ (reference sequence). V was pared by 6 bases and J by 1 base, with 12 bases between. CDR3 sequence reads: CASSFQGRNYGYTF. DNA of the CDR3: TGTGCCAGCAGTTTCCAGGGCCGTAACTATGGCTACACCTTC. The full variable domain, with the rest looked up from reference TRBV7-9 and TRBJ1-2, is DTGVSQNPRHKITKRGQNVTFRCDPISEHNRLYWYRQTLGQGPEFLTYFQNEAQLEKSRLLSDRFSAERPKGSFSTLEIQRTEQGDSAMYLCASSFQGRNYGYTFGSGTRLTVV.

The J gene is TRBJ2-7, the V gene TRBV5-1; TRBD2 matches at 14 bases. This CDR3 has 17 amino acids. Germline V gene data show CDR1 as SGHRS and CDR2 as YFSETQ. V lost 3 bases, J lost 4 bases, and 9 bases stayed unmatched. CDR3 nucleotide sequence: TGCGCCAGCAGCTCGACTAGCGGGGGGGCCTCGTTGTACGAGCAGTACTTC. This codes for CASSSTSGGASLYEQYF.

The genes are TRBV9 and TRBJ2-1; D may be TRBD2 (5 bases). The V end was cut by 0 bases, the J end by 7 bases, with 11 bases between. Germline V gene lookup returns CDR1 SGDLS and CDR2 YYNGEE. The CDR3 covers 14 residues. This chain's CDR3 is CASSVAGGGNEQFF. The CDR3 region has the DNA TGTGCCAGCAGCGTAGCTGGAGGAGGTAATGAGCAGTTCTTC.

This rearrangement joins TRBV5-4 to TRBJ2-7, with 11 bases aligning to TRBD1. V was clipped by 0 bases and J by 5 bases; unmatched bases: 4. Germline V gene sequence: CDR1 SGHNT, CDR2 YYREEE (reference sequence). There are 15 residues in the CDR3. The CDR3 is CASSLVRTGGDEQYF. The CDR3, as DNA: TGTGCCAGCAGCTTGGTTAGGACAGGGGGCGACGAGCAGTACTTC.

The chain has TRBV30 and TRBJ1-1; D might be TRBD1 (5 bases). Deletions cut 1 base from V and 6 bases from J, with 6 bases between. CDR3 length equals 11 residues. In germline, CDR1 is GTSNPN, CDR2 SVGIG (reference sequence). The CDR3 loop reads CAWSEGAEAFF. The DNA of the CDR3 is TGTGCCTGGAGTGAAGGGGCTGAAGCTTTCTTT.

CDR3 region: CASSYVPGTYEQYF. In DNA form, the CDR3 reads TGTGCCAGCAGTTACGTCCCAGGGACTTACGAGCAGTACTTC. The chain recombines TRBV6-5 with TRBJ2-7, with D possibly TRBD2 on 6 matching bases. This CDR3 contains 14 residues. The germline V and J ends were trimmed by 2 bases and 4 bases, with 12 bases remaining between them. Germline loops: CDR1 MNHEY, CDR2 SVGAGI.

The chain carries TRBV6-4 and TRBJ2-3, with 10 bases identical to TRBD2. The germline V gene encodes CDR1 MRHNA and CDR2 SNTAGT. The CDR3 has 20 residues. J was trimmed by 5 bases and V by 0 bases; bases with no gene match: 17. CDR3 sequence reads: CASSDSSGGAFSPKRDTQYF. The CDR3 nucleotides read TGTGCCAGCAGTGACTCGAGCGGGGGGGCCTTTTCGCCCAAAAGAGATACGCAGTATTTT.

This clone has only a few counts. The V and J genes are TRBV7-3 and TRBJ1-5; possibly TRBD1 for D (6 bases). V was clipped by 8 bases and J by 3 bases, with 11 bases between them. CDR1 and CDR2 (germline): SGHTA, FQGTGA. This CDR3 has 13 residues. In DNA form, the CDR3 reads TGTGCCAGCCTGGGGGCCCACAATCAGCCCCAGCATTTT. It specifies CASLGAHNQPQHF.